The 2 T cell receptor beta chains reported below all come from one sample, sequenced in a study of T-cell reconstitution after alpha-beta-depleted transplantation in children (dated by TCRdb to the mid-2010s). The library was prepared using PCR. Reads for this sample came from an Illumina HiSeq 2500. Molecular barcoding was employed in the preparation of TCR libraries, with unique molecular identifiers being used to normalize TCRbeta repertoire quantification. TCRdb reprocessed the public reads (quality trimming at Q25 with fastp, clone calling with MiXCR) and kept in-frame beta chains. Records with the same CDR3 protein are collapsed into one entry carrying the most frequent genes and DNA. For this sample the table gives over 85,000 distinct CDR3 sequences, of which around 10% were detected only once. In total, the top ten clones hold around 8.5% of the sample. The sample here was PBMCs from the stem cell graft donor, taken from the stem cell graft. The receptors originated from a human donor who donated a stem cell graft to a child with acute lymphoblastic leukemia.

This clonotype was found many times. V is TRBV29-1 and J is TRBJ2-6, with 8 bases identical to TRBD1. V shed 4 bases, J shed 1 base, and the junction held 6 bases outside the gene matches. The CDR3 covers 16 residues. Per germline, CDR1 SQVTM and CDR2 ANQGSEA. The CDR3 DNA follows: TGCAGCGTTGCAGGGACAGGCGGGTCTGGGGCCAACGTCCTGACTTTC. Amino acid sequence: CSVAGTGGSGANVLTF.

This clonotype was observed many times. The rearrangement joins TRBV10-3 to TRBJ2-5; TRBD2 agrees at 9 bases. The CDR3 covers 19 residues. Germline V gene data show CDR1 as ENHRY and CDR2 as SYGVKD. V dropped 0 bases and J dropped 1; count of bases not matched to a gene: 12. CDR3 nucleotide sequence: TGTGCCATCAGTGAGTCCATGGGATCGAGCGGGGGGACCCAAGAGACCCAGTACTTC. Its translation: CAISESMGSSGGTQETQYF.